Listed below are T cell receptor beta chains from one sample, sequenced in a study of T cell changes during pregnancy in multiple sclerosis. Profiling relied on immunoSEQ multiplex PCR, and the TCRdb table lists in-frame clones only, not all of them. The sample has roughly 58,000 clones; approximately 92% are singletons. Here the sequenced sample was CD4+ T cells from peripheral blood mononuclear cells, taken after pregnancy. The source of these receptors is a female donor in good health, enrolled as a control in a pregnancy study. CDR3s include the opening cysteine and the closing phenylalanine or tryptophan. The D gene is left open where the match is weak. Clone size is not always given. Where it is, it says once, few, many or a class for expanded clones.

TRBV4-2,TRBJ2-1,once,TRBD2,TGTGCCAGCAGCTCGACTACTAGCGGGGTAAACAATGAGCAGTTCTTC,CASSSTTSGVNNEQFF
TRBV7-2,TRBJ1-3,once,-,TGTGCCAGCAGCTTACACAGCTCTGGAAACACCATATATTTT,CASSLHSSGNTIYF
TRBV29-1,TRBJ2-1,once,-,TGCAGCGTTGGGGACTCCCCCAATGAGCAGTTCTTC,CSVGDSPNEQFF
TRBV18,TRBJ2-7,-,TRBD2,TGTGCCAGCTCACCCGTGACTAGCGGGGGTGGAGAGCAGTACTTC,CASSPVTSGGGEQYF
TRBV4-2,TRBJ2-5,-,TRBD1,TGTGCCAGCAGCCAAGGGACAGGGAAAGAGACCCAGTACTTC,CASSQGTGKETQYF
TRBV18,TRBJ2-2,-,TRBD1,TGTGCCAGCTCGCAGGGGGCTCAAAGCGGGGAGCTGTTTTTT,CASSQGAQSGELFF
TRBV9,TRBJ2-2,-,TRBD2,TGTGCCAGCAGCGTAGTTGGGCGGGAGAGCGGGGAGCTGTTTTTT,CASSVVGRESGELFF
TRBV11-2,TRBJ1-2,-,-,TGTGCCAGCAGCTTAGATCAAGCGGGGTCTGGCTACACCTTC,CASSLDQAGSGYTF
TRBV29-1,TRBJ2-2,-,TRBD2,TGCAGCGTTGGGGCTAGCGGGGGCGGCGGGGAGCTGTTTTTT,CSVGASGGGGELFF
TRBV5-1,TRBJ2-7,-,-,TGCGCCAGCAGCTTGGTTCCGGGGAATCACTACGAGCAGTACTTC,CASSLVPGNHYEQYF
TRBV4-1,TRBJ1-4,-,TRBD1,TGCGCCAGCAGCCAAGACAAGGGGACAGGCTCTAATGAAAAACTGTTTTTT,CASSQDKGTGSNEKLFF
TRBV7-3,TRBJ2-2,-,-,TGTGCCAGCAGCTTGGGACAACGTTCCGGGGAGCTGTTTTTT,CASSLGQRSGELFF
TRBV2,TRBJ2-3,-,-,TGTGCCAGCAGGGTAGCAGATACGCAGTATTTT,CASRVADTQYF
TRBV7-8,TRBJ1-2,-,TRBD1,TGTGCCAGCAGCTCCCGGGGGACAGGGAGGAACTGGTATGGCTACACCTTC,CASSSRGTGRNWYGYTF
TRBV7-6,TRBJ1-4,-,TRBD1,TGTGCCAGCAGCCCCCCAGGGGGTGAAAAACTGTTTTTT,CASSPPGGEKLFF
TRBV5-1,TRBJ1-5,few,TRBD1,TGCGCCAGCAGCCCCGGGACAGCCAATCAGCCCCAGCATTTT,CASSPGTANQPQHF
TRBV7-6,TRBJ1-4,-,-,TGTGCCAGCAGCCCCGCCCCGACAGTAAATGAAAAACTGTTTTTT,CASSPAPTVNEKLFF
TRBV5-5,TRBJ2-1,-,TRBD1,TGTGCCAGCAGCCGACAGGGGATTTTCCAGGTCTTC,CASSRQGIFQVF
TRBV6-1,TRBJ2-3,-,-,TGTGCCAGCGCAGACAGTCCGACAGATACGCAGTATTTT,CASADSPTDTQYF
TRBV7-2,TRBJ2-3,once,TRBD2,TGTGCCAGCAGACCGCCGGGACTAGCGGGGCCAGATACGCAGTATTTT,CASRPPGLAGPDTQYF
TRBV29-1,TRBJ1-1,-,-,TGCAGCGTCGCCCGGGACAAGAACACTGAAGCTTTCTTT,CSVARDKNTEAFF
TRBV6-5,TRBJ1-2,-,-,TGTGCCAGCAGCGTGTCGGAGCTGAGGGGCTACACCTTC,CASSVSELRGYTF
TRBV7-7,TRBJ2-5,once,-,TGTGCTAGCAGCTCAACTCCTGCACGGAGCGGTCGCCAAGAGGCCCAGTACTTC,CASSSTPARSGRQEAQYF
TRBV7-3,TRBJ2-2,-,TRBD2,TGTGCCAGCAGCTTACGGGGGGGTCTGTACACCGGGGAGCTGTTTTTT,CASSLRGGLYTGELFF
TRBV7-8,TRBJ1-5,-,-,TGTGCCAGCAGCTCATCCCAAAACAGACAGCACAATCAGCCCCAGCATTTT,CASSSSQNRQHNQPQHF
TRBV5-8,TRBJ1-1,-,-,TGTGCCAGCAGCTTACCCCAGGGGAACCCCCCTGAAGCTTTCTTT,CASSLPQGNPPEAFF
TRBV5-1,TRBJ2-2,-,TRBD1,TGCGCCAGCAGGCGGACAGGGTCAACTACCATAAACACCGGGGAGCTGTTTTTT,CASRRTGSTTINTGELFF
TRBV9,TRBJ1-3,few,-,TGTGCCAGCAGCGAGGGGACATATGGCACCATATATTTT,CASSEGTYGTIYF
TRBV5-1,TRBJ1-4,-,TRBD1,TGCGCCAGCAGCCGACAGGGAAGGGACGAAAAACTGTTTTTT,CASSRQGRDEKLFF
TRBV29-1,TRBJ2-7,-,-,TGCAGCGCCGGAGGAGCCTACGAGCAGTACTTC,CSAGGAYEQYF
TRBV29-1,TRBJ1-1,-,TRBD1,TGCAGCGTCCGGGACAGGACAGCTAACACTGAAGCTTTCTTT,CSVRDRTANTEAFF
TRBV18,TRBJ2-7,-,-,TGTGCCAGCTCCCCCGACAGGAACCCAACCTACGAGCAGTACTTC,CASSPDRNPTYEQYF
TRBV7-9,TRBJ2-1,-,TRBD2,TGTGCCAGCAGCCATACGGGCGGGGGATCATACAATGAGCAGTTCTTC,CASSHTGGGSYNEQFF
TRBV7-2,TRBJ2-5,once,TRBD2,TGTGCCAGCAGCTTGACTAGCGGGGGAGAGACCCAGTACTTC,CASSLTSGGETQYF
TRBV19,TRBJ1-1,-,-,TGTGCCAGTAGTATCATCCGGGGCACTGAAGCTTTCTTT,CASSIIRGTEAFF
TRBV5-1,TRBJ1-2,-,-,TGCGCCAGCAGCTTGGACCCTAGCTGGGGCTACACCTTC,CASSLDPSWGYTF
TRBV2,TRBJ2-3,-,TRBD1,TGTGCCAGCCAACCCCGGGACAGGTTCACAGATACGCAGTATTTT,CASQPRDRFTDTQYF
TRBV6-6,TRBJ1-1,-,-,TGTGCCAGCAATGGACTGATGAACACTGAAGCTTTCTTT,CASNGLMNTEAFF
TRBV2,TRBJ2-1,-,TRBD1,TGTGCCAGCAGCGGGACAGGGAACAATGAGCAGTTCTTC,CASSGTGNNEQFF
TRBV19,TRBJ1-2,-,-,TGTGCCAGTACCCCCGGGGTAGGCGGCTACACCTTC,CASTPGVGGYTF
TRBV7-3,TRBJ2-3,once,TRBD2,TGTGCCAGCAGCTTAGGAGTAGCGGGGGCCGCACCCCGCACAGATACGCAGTATTTT,CASSLGVAGAAPRTDTQYF
TRBV5-6,TRBJ1-2,-,TRBD1,TGTGCCAGCCGCCAATCCCAGGGGGCCTATGGCTACACCTTC,CASRQSQGAYGYTF
TRBV5-6,TRBJ1-6,-,-,TGTGCCAGCAGCCCCAAAATACAGGGCCCAGGGGCACCCCTCCACTTT,CASSPKIQGPGAPLHF
TRBV5-6,TRBJ1-5,-,-,TGTGCCAGCAGCTTTTTCTCGGGGAGCAATCAGCCCCAGCATTTT,CASSFFSGSNQPQHF
TRBV6-5,TRBJ1-1,once,-,TGTGCCAGCAGTTACAAAACCCTGACAGCTACGGAAGCTTTCTTT,CASSYKTLTATEAFF
TRBV5-4,TRBJ2-7,-,TRBD2,TGTGCCAGCAGCCCGGGGGGGGCGCGGTACGAGCAGTACTTC,CASSPGGARYEQYF
TRBV27,TRBJ1-2,-,TRBD1,TGTGCCAGCCCTACCACCCGGAGACAGGGGGTGCGAGGCTACACCTTC,CASPTTRRQGVRGYTF
TRBV21-1,TRBJ2-1,-,-,TGTGCCAGCCCAAAACAGTGTCCCAATTGTCCCAATGAGCAGTTCTTC,CASPKQCPNCPNEQFF
TRBV21-1,TRBJ1-2,-,-,TGTGCCAGCAGCTTTGGGCGGCGGGGGCGCGATGGCTACACCTTC,CASSFGRRGRDGYTF
TRBV27,TRBJ1-3,-,-,TGTGCCAGCAGTTTTAACCAGGGCCTAATTCGAAGAAACACCATATATTTT,CASSFNQGLIRRNTIYF
TRBV6-5,TRBJ2-2,-,TRBD2,TGTGCCAGCAGGGCGGGGGGGCGGGCCGGGGAGCTGTTTTTT,CASRAGGRAGELFF
TRBV5-1,TRBJ1-2,-,TRBD1,TGCGCCAGCAGCCGGACAGACGACAGGGGACATGGCTACACCTTC,CASSRTDDRGHGYTF
TRBV7-9,TRBJ1-4,-,-,TGTGCCAGCAGCTCCTATATTAATGAAAAACTGTTTTTT,CASSSYINEKLFF
TRBV9,TRBJ2-7,-,-,TGTGCCAGCAGCGTAGGCGGAGCCTCCCGGGACACCGGAGTACAGTACTTC,CASSVGGASRDTGVQYF
TRBV29-1,TRBJ1-6,-,-,TGCAGCGCCCGTATCCAGGGAGGGTCACCCCTCCACTTT,CSARIQGGSPLHF
TRBV7-8,TRBJ2-3,-,TRBD1,TGTGCCAGCAGCTTAGAGGGGCAGGGGGTTGGAACAGATACGCAGTATTTT,CASSLEGQGVGTDTQYF
TRBV5-4,TRBJ2-3,-,TRBD1,TGTGCCAGCAGCGGCCACAGGGGAGATACGCAGTATTTT,CASSGHRGDTQYF
TRBV7-2,TRBJ2-7,-,TRBD1,TGTGCCAGCAGCTCCCGACAGGGGACCTACGAGCAGTACTTC,CASSSRQGTYEQYF
TRBV5-1,TRBJ1-1,-,TRBD1,TGCGCCAGCAGCTTTACGGGACAGGGCGGCACTGAAGCTTTCTTT,CASSFTGQGGTEAFF